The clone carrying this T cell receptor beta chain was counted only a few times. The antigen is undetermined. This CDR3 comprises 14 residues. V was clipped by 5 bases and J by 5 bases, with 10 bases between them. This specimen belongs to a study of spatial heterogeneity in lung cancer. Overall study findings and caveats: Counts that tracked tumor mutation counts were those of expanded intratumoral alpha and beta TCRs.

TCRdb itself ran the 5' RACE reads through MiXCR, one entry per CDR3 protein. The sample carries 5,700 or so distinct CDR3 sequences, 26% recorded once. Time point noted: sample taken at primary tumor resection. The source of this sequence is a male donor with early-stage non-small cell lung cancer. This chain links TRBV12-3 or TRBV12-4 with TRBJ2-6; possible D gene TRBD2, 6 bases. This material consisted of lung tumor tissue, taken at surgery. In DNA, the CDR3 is TGTGCCAGCAGTCCTGGGGGGAGGGCCAACGTCCTGACTTTC. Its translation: CASSPGGRANVLTF.